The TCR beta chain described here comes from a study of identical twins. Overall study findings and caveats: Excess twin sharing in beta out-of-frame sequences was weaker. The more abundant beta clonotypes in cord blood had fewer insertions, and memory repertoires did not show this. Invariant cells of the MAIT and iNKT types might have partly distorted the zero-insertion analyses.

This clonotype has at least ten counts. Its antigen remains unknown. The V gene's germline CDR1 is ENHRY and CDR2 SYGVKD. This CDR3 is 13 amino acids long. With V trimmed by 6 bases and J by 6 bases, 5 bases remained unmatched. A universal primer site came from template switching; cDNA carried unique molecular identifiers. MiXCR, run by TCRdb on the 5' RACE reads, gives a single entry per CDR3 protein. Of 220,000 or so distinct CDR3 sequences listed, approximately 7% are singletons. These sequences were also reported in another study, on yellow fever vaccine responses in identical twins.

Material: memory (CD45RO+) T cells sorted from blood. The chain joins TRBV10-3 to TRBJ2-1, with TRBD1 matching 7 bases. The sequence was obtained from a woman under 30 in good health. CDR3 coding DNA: TGTGCCATCAGCCCGACAGGGACCAATGAGCAGTTCTTC. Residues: CAISPTGTNEQFF.